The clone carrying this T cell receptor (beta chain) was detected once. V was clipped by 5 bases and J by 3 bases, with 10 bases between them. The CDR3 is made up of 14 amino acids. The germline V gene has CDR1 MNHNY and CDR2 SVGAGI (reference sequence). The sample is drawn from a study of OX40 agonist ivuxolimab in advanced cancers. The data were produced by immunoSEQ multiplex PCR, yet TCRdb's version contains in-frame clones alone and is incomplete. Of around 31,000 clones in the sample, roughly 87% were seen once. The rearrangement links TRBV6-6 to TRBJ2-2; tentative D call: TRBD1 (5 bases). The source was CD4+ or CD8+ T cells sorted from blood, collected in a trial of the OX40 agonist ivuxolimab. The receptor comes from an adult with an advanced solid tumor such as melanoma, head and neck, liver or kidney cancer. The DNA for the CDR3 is TGTGCCAGCAGTCATAGACAGTACACCGGGGAGCTGTTTTTT. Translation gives CASSHRQYTGELFF.